This T cell receptor beta chain was identified during a study of blood T cell repertoires in COVID-19. Study information: Acute and convalescent COVID-19 samples came from the United States, Italy and Spain. T cells, B-cell-depleted T cells, or PBMCs provided the cDNA or gDNA that served as material.

Original handling: Amplification with reference gene primers provided the estimates of nucleated cell counts. Produced via immunoSEQ multiplex PCR; TCRdb's table is partial and in-frame only. The V and J calls and clone size are taken from that table; D and trimming were inferred from the DNA. The sample contains 95,000 to 110,000 clones, 87% of which appear only once. The CDR3 totals 15 residues. The V gene's germline CDR1 is KGHDR and CDR2 SFDVKD. After removal of 5 bases from V and 6 bases from J, the junction contained 3 bases not matched to a gene. Sequenced sample: peripheral blood. V is TRBV24-1 and J is TRBJ2-1, with 13 bases matching TRBD2. The source is a man aged 50-59 years with acute or convalescent COVID-19. The chain's CDR3 is CATSVGLAGINEQFF. In DNA, the CDR3 is TGTGCCACCAGTGTGGGACTAGCGGGAATCAATGAGCAGTTCTTC.